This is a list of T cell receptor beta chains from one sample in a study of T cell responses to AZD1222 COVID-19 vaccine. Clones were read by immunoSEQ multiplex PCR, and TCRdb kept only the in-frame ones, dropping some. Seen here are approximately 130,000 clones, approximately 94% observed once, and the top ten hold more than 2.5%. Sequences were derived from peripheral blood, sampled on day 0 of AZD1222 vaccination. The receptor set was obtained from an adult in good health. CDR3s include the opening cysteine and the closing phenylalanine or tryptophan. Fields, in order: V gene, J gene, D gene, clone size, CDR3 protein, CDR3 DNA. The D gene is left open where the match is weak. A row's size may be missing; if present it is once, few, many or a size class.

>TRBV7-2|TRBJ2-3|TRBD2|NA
CASSLGSSGRSTDTQYF
TGTGCCAGCAGCTTAGGGTCTAGCGGGCGGAGCACAGATACGCAGTATTTT
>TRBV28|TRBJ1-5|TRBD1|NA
CASRVRQGTVQPQHF
TGTGCCAGCAGAGTCAGACAGGGGACGGTTCAGCCCCAGCATTTT
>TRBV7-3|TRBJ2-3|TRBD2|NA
CASRGTSGSTDTQYF
TGTGCCAGCAGAGGGACTAGCGGTAGCACAGATACGCAGTATTTT
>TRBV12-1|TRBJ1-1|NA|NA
CASNSTPWVQGMEGSDTEAFF
TGTGCCAGCAACTCCACTCCCTGGGTCCAGGGAATGGAAGGCTCGGACACTGAAGCTTTCTTT
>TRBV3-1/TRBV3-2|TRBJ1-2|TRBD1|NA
CASSQAGTGNYGYTF
TGTGCCAGCAGCCAAGCAGGGACAGGCAACTATGGCTACACCTTC
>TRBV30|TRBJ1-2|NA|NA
CAWSVGLGMIGYTF
TGTGCCTGGAGTGTGGGCTTAGGGATGATTGGCTACACCTTC
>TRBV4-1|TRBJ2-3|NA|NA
CASSQDGRYSTDTQYF
TGCGCCAGCAGCCAAGATGGAAGATACAGCACAGATACGCAGTATTTT
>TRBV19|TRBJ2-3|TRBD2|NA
CASNPGGDTQYF
TGTGCCAGTAATCCGGGGGGGGATACGCAGTATTTT
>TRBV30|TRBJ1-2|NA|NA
CAWSTGVWVNGYTF
TGTGCCTGGAGTACTGGGGTTTGGGTTAATGGCTACACCTTC
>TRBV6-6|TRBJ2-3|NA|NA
CASSWESTDTQYF
TGTGCCAGCAGTTGGGAGAGCACAGATACGCAGTATTTT
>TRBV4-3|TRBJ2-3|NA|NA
CASSRLAGQASGTDTQYF
TGCGCCAGCAGTCGCTTAGCGGGACAGGCTTCAGGAACAGATACGCAGTATTTT
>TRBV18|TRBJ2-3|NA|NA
CASSPLPRGTDTQYF
TGTGCCAGCTCACCACTTCCAAGGGGCACAGATACGCAGTATTTT
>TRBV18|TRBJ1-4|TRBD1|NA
CATQTGTNEKLFF
TGTGCCACCCAGACAGGGACTAATGAAAAACTGTTTTTT
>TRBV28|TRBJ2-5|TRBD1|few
CASSPGTGTEETQYF
TGTGCCAGCAGTCCGGGGACAGGGACGGAGGAGACCCAGTACTTC
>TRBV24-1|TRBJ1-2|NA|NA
CATSDSSGHGYGYTF
TGTGCCACCAGTGATTCATCCGGACACGGGTATGGCTACACCTTC
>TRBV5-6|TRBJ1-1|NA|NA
CASSLLRGGKVPSEAFF
TGTGCCAGCAGCTTGCTTCGAGGGGGGAAAGTACCTTCTGAAGCTTTCTTT
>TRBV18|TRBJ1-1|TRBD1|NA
CASSGQGVTEAFF
TGTGCCAGCTCGGGACAGGGGGTGACTGAAGCTTTCTTT
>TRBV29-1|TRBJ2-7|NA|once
CSVEDPLTYEQYF
TGCAGCGTTGAAGACCCTCTTACCTACGAGCAGTACTTC
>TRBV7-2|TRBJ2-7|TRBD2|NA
CASSQTSGRFAEQYF
TGTGCCAGCAGCCAGACTAGCGGGAGGTTCGCCGAGCAGTACTTC
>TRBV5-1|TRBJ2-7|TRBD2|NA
CASGHLAGSYEQYF
TGCGCCAGCGGTCATCTAGCGGGCTCCTACGAGCAGTACTTC
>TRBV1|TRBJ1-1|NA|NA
CTSIRGLRCHRNTEAFF
TGCACCAGCATCCGGGGACTTCGATGCCACCGGAACACTGAAGCTTTCTTT
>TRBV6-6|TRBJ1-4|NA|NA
CASSYRGAGEKLFF
TGTGCCAGCAGTTATCGGGGCGCGGGTGAAAAACTGTTTTTT
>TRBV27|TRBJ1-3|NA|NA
CASSLRGASNTIYF
TGTGCCAGCAGCCTGAGGGGGGCTTCGAACACCATATATTTT
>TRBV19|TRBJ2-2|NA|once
CASSMSPRRFGELFF
TGTGCCAGTAGTATGTCCCCCCGGAGGTTCGGGGAGCTGTTTTTT
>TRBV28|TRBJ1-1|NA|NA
CASSLTRGNTEAFF
TGTGCCAGCAGTTTGACCCGGGGGAACACTGAAGCTTTCTTT
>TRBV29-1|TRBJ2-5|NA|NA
CSADRGETQYF
TGCAGCGCGGACAGAGGAGAGACCCAGTACTTC
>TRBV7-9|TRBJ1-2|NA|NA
CASSPTGGYGYTF
TGTGCCAGCAGCCCGACAGGAGGCTATGGCTACACCTTC
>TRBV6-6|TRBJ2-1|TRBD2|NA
CAAAALGTSNTEQFF
TGTGCCGCAGCAGCCCTCGGGACTAGCAATACTGAGCAGTTCTTC